The T cell receptor (beta chain) under discussion was sequenced for a study of regulatory T cells in long-lasting Graves disease. Study-wide results and limits: Examination was confined to peripheral blood, excluding thyroid tissue. New patients shared fewer public clonotypes (roughly 990) than persistent patients did (around 2,900). Lower TCR diversity was seen in persistent Graves' patients than in newly diagnosed ones.

Germline V gene lookup returns CDR1 LNHNV and CDR2 YYDKDF (reference sequence). Trimming shortened V by 1 base and J by 4 bases, and 11 bases separated the two germline ends. This CDR3 is 15 amino acids long. Arm-PCR of CDR3 regions and iRepertoire HTBI primers were the basis on which TCR beta libraries were built. TCRdb redid the calling of the multiplex PCR reads with MiXCR, one entry per CDR3 protein. There are approximately 310,000 distinct CDR3 sequences in the sample; 18% occur only once, and 38% lies in the top ten. This sample's time point: newly diagnosed GD, antithyroid drugs for less than 3 months. Following extraction of RNA from PBMCs, that RNA was used to make the TCR library. Xi'an, China, was home to the endocrinology department that provided patients. This clonotype was picked up a small number of times. What it binds is unknown.

Sequences were derived from peripheral blood mononuclear cells (PBMCs), sampled at new diagnosis, from a patient treated with antithyroid drugs. This TCR was recovered from a female donor with Graves disease. The chain recombines TRBV15 with TRBJ2-1; either TRBD1 or TRBD2 may fit D (5 bases each). The CDR3, as DNA: TGTGCCACCAGCAGAGTCGCAGGGACGTACAATGAGCAGTTCTTC. Residues: CATSRVAGTYNEQFF. Based on the CDR3 plus reference TRBV15 and TRBJ2-1, the full variable domain is DAMVIQNPRYQVTQFGKPVTLSCSQTLNHNVMYWYQQKSSQAPKLLFHYYDKDFNNEADTPDNFQSRRPNTSFCFLDIRSPGLGDTAMYLCATSRVAGTYNEQFFGPGTRLTVL.